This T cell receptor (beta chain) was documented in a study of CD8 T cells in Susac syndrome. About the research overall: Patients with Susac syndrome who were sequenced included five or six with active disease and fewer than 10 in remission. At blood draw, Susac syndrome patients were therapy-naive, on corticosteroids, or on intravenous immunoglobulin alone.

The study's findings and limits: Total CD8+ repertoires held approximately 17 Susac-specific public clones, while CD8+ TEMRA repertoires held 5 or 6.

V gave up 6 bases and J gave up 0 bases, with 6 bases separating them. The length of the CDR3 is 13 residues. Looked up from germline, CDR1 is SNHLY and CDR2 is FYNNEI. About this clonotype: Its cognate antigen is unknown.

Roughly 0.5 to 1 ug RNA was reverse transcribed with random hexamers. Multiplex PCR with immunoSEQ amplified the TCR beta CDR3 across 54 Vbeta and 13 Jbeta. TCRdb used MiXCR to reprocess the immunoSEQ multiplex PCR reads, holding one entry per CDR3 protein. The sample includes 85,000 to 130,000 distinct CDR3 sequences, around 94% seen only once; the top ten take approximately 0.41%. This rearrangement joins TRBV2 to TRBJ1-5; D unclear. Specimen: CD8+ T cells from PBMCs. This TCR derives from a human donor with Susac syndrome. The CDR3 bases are TGTGCCAGCAGACAGCATAGCAATCAGCCCCAGCATTTT. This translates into CASRQHSNQPQHF.